This entry features one TCR beta chain sequence. Other nucleotide sequences in the sample specify the same CDR3. The CDR3 is made up of 12 amino acids. Trimming removed 4 bases from V and 2 bases from J, with 7 bases in between. Germline V gives CDR1 SGHRS, CDR2 YFSETQ. This entry comes from a study of cytomegalovirus exposure and HLA in healthy donors. Use of 60 Vbeta and 13 Jbeta primers characterized the PCR. Produced via immunoSEQ multiplex PCR; TCRdb's table is partial and in-frame only. The table lists 100,000 to 150,000 clones, 70% to 90% of them singletons. The clonotype comes from a woman aged 35 to 49 in good health and CMV-seropositive. The sequenced material came from PBMCs. The rearrangement joins TRBV5-1 to TRBJ2-7; tentatively, D is TRBD1 (6 bases). The DNA of the CDR3 is TGCGCCAGCAGCCGGGACACCTACGAGCAGTACTTC. It yields the protein CASSRDTYEQYF. Filled out from reference TRBV5-1 and TRBJ2-7, the complete variable domain reads KAGVTQTPRYLIKTRGQQVTLSCSPISGHRSVSWYQQTPGQGLQFLFEYFSETQRNKGNFPGRFSGRQFSNSRSEMNVSTLELGDSALYLCASSRDTYEQYFGPGTRLTVT.